The 4 T cell receptor beta chains presented below share a single source sample, sequenced in a study of Ad26.COV2.S vaccination and SARS-CoV-2 variants. Using immunoSEQ multiplex PCR, the repertoire was profiled, and TCRdb retains in-frame clones only, with some absent. The profile covers roughly 700,000 clones, with around 90% appearing a single time and about 1.5% taken by the ten largest. Described treatment: over 15 received Ad26.COV2.S at low or high dose, single or two shots; 5 received placebo; per-sample allocation not given. Sampling was performed 63 days after the first vaccine or placebo injection. This material consisted of peripheral blood, taken in a trial of Ad26.COV2.S vaccine versus placebo. Source of these receptors: a person between 18 and 65 years old who received the Ad26.COV2.S COVID-19 vaccine or a placebo.

The rearrangement uses TRBV7-8 and TRBJ2-3, with D perhaps TRBD2 (6 bases). The germline V gene encodes CDR1 SGHVS and CDR2 FQNEAQ. The CDR3 sequence is 17 residues long. Trimming took 5 bases from V and 1 from J, leaving 19 bases between them. The CDR3 sequence: CASSHDQWTTGTDTQYF. CDR3 nucleotide sequence: TGTGCCAGCAGCCACGACCAGTGGACTACCGGCACAGATACGCAGTATTTT.

The chain joins TRBV6-5 to TRBJ2-7; weak D call: TRBD2 (6 bases). V dropped 7 bases and J dropped 2 bases, with 12 bases sitting between them. The length of the CDR3 is 13 residues. Germline-derived CDR1 and CDR2 are MNHEY and SVGAGI. The CDR3 coding sequence is TGTGCCAGCAAACGGGAGCCTCCCTACGAGCAGTACTTC. This translates into CASKREPPYEQYF.

This chain connects TRBV14 to TRBJ2-1, with TRBD2 as a possible D gene (5 bases). The V and J ends lost 1 base and 8 bases respectively, with 12 bases between them. Germline-derived CDR1 and CDR2 are SGHDN and FVKESK. The CDR3 covers 14 residues. The CDR3 coding sequence is TGTGCCAGCAGCCAAGGTCCTAGCTGGGATGAGCAGTTCTTC. Its translation is CASSQGPSWDEQFF.

This chain uses TRBV6-5 with TRBJ2-1; D is uncertain. Trimming pared 2 bases from V and 7 bases from J, leaving 12 bases between. The CDR3 is made up of 14 amino acids. Germline CDR1 reads MNHEY; CDR2 reads SVGAGI. The chain's CDR3 is CASSYGLSRNEQFF. The CDR3 nucleotides read TGTGCCAGCAGTTACGGGCTGAGTAGGAATGAGCAGTTCTTC.